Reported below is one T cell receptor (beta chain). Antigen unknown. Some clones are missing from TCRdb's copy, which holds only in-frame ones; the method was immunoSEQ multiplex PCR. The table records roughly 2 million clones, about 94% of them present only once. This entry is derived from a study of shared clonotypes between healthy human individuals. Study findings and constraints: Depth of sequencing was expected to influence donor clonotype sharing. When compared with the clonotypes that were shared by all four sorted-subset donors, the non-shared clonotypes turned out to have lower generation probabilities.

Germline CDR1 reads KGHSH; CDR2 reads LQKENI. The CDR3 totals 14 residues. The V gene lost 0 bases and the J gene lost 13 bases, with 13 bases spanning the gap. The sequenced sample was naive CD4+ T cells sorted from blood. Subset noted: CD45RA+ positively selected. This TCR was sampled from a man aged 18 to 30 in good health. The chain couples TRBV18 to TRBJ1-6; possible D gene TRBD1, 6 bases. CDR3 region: CASSPPQGARPLHF. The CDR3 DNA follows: TGTGCCAGCTCACCACCACAGGGCGCTCGGCCCCTCCACTTT.